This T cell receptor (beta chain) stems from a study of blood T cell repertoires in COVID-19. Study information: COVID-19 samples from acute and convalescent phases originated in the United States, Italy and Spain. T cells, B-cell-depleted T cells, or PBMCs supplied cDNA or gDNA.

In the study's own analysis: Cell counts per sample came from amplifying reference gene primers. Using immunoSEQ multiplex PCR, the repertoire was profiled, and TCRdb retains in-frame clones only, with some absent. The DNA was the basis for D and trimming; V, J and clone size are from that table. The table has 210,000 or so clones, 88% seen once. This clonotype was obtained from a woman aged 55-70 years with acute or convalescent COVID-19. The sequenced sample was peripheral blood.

The DNA of the CDR3 is TGTGCCAGCAGAAAACAGGGGGAGGCTGAAGCTTTCTTT. Protein product: CASRKQGEAEAFF. This chain joins TRBV27 and TRBJ1-1; the match to TRBD1 covers 8 bases. J was trimmed by 6 bases and V by 6 bases; bases with no gene match: 6. The germline gives CDR1 MNHEY, CDR2 SMNVEV (reference sequence). This CDR3 has 13 residues.